The clone carrying this T cell receptor (beta chain) was seen at least ten times. Its target is not known. All donors were healthy Caucasians. TCRdb independently ran MiXCR on the 5' RACE reads; one entry per CDR3 protein. This sample carries about 530,000 distinct CDR3 sequences, roughly 15% of them seen once, and the ten largest clones take less than 0.5%. These data are taken from a study of identical twins. CDR3 size: 15 residues. V lost 2 bases to trimming and J lost 6 bases; unmatched junction nucleotides: 4. CDR1 and CDR2 (germline): SGHRS, YFSETQ. Study results and limitations: Recombination models fit unrelated individuals' TCR alpha sharing but underestimated twins'.

This same sample was also taken into another study, of yellow fever vaccine responses in identical twins. That source reports: Reports say the vaccine T cell response in twins looked partly convergent and partly personalized.

The sample was CD4+ T cells sorted from blood. The TCR was taken from a young woman in good health. The chain has TRBV5-1 and TRBJ1-6; 8 bases map to TRBD1. In DNA, the CDR3 is TGCGCCAGCAGCTTACAGGGGGAATTTAATTCACCCCTCCACTTT. Encoded protein: CASSLQGEFNSPLHF.